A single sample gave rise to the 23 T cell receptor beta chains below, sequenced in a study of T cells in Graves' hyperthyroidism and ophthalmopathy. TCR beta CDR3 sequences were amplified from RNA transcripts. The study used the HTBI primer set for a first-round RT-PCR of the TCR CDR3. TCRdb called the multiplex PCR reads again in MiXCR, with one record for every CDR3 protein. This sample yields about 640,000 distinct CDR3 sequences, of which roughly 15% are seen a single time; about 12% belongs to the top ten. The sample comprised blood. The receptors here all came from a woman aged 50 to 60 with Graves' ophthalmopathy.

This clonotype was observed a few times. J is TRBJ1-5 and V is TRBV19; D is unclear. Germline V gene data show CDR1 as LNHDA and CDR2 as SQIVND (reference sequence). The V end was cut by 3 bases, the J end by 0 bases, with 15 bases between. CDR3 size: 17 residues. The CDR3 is CASSIAELLFSNQPQHF. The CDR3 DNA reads TGTGCCAGTAGTATCGCGGAGCTTCTCTTTAGCAATCAGCCCCAGCATTTT.

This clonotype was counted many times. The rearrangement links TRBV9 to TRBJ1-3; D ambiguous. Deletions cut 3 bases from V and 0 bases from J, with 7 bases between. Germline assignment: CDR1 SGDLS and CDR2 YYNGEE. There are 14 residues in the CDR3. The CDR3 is CASSGDFSGNTIYF. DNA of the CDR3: TGTGCCAGCAGCGGAGACTTCTCTGGAAACACCATATATTTT.

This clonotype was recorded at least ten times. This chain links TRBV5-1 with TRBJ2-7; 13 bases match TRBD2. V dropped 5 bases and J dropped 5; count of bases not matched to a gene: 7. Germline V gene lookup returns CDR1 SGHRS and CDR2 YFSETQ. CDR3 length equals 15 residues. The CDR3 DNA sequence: TGCGCCAGCAGGACGGGACTAGCGGGAATTGACGAGCAGTACTTC. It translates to CASRTGLAGIDEQYF.

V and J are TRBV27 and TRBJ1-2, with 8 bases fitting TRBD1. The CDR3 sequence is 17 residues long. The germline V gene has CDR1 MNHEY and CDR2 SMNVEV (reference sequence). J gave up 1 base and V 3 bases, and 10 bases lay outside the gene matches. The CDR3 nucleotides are TGTGCCAGCAGTTTCTCAACCCAGGGGGCACTTAACTATGGCTACACCTTC. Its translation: CASSFSTQGALNYGYTF.

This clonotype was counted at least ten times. CDR3 region: CASSRDTNQPQHF. CDR3 nucleotides: TGTGCCAGCAGCCGGGACACCAATCAGCCCCAGCATTTT. The chain uses TRBV2 and TRBJ1-5, with TRBD1 as a possible D gene (6 bases). From germline, CDR1 is SNHLY and CDR2 FYNNEI. CDR3 size: 13 residues. Trimming pared 6 bases from V and 3 bases from J, leaving 9 bases between.

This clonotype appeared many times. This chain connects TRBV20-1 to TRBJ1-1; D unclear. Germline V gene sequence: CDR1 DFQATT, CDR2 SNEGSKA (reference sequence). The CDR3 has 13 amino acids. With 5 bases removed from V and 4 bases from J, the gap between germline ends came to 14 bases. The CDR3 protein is CSAPRVASTEAFF. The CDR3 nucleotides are TGCAGTGCTCCCCGGGTAGCATCCACTGAAGCTTTCTTT.

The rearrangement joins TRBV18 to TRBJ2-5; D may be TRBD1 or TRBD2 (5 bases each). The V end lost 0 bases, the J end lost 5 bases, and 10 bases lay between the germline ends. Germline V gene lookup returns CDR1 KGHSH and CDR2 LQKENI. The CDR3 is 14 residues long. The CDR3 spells CASSPPLREETQYF. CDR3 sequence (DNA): TGTGCCAGCTCACCACCTCTCAGGGAGGAGACCCAGTACTTC. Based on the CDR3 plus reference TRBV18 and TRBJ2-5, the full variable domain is NAGVMQNPRHLVRRRGQEARLRCSPMKGHSHVYWYRQLPEEGLKFMVYLQKENIIDESGMPKERFSAEFPKEGPSILRIQQVVRGDSAAYFCASSPPLREETQYFGPGTRLLVL.

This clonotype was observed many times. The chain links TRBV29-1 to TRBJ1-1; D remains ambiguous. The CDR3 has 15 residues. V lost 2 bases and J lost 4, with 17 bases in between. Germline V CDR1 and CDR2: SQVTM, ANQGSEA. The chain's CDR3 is CSVELLGLLGTEAFF. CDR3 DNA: TGCAGCGTTGAATTGCTAGGGCTCCTGGGCACTGAAGCTTTCTTT.

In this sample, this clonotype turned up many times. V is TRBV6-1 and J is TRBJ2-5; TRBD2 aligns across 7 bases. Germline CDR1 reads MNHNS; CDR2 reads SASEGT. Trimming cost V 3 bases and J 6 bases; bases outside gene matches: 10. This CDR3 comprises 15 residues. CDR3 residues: CASSDDREDRKTQYF. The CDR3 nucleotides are TGTGCCAGCAGTGACGATCGGGAGGATAGAAAGACCCAGTACTTC.

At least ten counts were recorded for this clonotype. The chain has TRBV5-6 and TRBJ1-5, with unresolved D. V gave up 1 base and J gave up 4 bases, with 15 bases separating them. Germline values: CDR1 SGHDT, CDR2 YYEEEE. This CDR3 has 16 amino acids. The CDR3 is CASSLYLAPINQPQHF. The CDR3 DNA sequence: TGTGCCAGCAGCTTGTATTTGGCACCGATTAATCAGCCCCAGCATTTT.

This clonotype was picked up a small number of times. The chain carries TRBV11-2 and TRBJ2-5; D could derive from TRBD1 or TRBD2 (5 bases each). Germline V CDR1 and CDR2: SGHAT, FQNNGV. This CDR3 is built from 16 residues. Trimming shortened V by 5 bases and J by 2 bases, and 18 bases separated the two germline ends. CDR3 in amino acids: CASSHEAGTWQETQYF. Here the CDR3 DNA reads TGTGCCAGCAGCCACGAAGCCGGGACCTGGCAAGAGACCCAGTACTTC.

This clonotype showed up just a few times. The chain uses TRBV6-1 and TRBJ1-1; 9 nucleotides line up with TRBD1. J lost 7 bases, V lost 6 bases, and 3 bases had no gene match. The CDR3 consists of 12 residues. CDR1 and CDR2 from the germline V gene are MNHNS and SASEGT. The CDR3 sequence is CASRGQGNEAFF. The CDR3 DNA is TGTGCCAGCAGGGGACAGGGTAATGAAGCTTTCTTT.

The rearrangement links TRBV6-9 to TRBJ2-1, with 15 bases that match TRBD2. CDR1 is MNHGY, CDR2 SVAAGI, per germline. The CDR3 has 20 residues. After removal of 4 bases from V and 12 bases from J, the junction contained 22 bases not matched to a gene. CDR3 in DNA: TGTGCCAGCAGTTTTTCGGGTTCCGGGACTAGCGGGAGGTCGACCTATCGGCAGTTCTTC. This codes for CASSFSGSGTSGRSTYRQFF.

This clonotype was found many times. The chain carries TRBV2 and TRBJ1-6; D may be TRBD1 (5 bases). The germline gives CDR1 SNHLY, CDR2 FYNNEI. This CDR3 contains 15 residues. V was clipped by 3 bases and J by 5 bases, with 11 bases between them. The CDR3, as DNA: TGTGCCAGCAGTGAGTTAGACAGCAATAATTCACCCCTCCACTTT. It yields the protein CASSELDSNNSPLHF.

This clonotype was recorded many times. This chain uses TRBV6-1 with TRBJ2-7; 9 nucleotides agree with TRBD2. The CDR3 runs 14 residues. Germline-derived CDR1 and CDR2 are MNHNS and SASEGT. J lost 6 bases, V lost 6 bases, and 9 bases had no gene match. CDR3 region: CASSYGTSIGEQYF. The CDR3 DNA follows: TGTGCCAGCAGCTACGGGACTAGCATTGGCGAGCAGTACTTC.

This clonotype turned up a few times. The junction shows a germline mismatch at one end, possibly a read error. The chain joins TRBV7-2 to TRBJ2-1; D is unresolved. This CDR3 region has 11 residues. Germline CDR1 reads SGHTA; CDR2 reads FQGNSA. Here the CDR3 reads CASSYYDEQFF. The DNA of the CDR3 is TGTGCCAGCAGCTACTACGATGAGCAGTTCTTC.

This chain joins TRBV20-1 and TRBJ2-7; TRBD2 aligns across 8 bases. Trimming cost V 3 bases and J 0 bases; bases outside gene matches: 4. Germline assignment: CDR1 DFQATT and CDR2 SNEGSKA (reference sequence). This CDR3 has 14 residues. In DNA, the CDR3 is TGCAGTGCTAGGGGACTAGGGAGCTCCTACGAGCAGTACTTC. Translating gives CSARGLGSSYEQYF.

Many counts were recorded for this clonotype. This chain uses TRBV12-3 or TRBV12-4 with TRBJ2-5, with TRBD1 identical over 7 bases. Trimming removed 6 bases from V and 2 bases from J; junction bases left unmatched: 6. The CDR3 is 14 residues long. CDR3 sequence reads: CASRVSTGQETQYF. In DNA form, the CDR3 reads TGTGCCAGCAGGGTATCGACAGGGCAAGAGACCCAGTACTTC.

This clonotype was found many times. The CDR3 region is CSAHGYKPGLAGESHYEQYF. CDR3 bases: TGCAGTGCCCACGGATATAAACCGGGACTAGCGGGAGAGAGTCACTACGAGCAGTACTTC. V and J are TRBV20-1 and TRBJ2-7; 14 bases line up with TRBD2. The CDR3 totals 20 residues. V was clipped by 6 bases and J by 3 bases; unmatched bases: 22. Germline CDR1 reads DFQATT; CDR2 reads SNEGSKA (reference sequence).

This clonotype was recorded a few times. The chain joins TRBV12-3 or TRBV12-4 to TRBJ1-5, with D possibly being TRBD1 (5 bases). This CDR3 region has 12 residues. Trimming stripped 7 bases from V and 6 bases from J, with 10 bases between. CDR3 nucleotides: TGTGCCAGCACCGTTCAGGGTCAGCCCCAGCATTTT. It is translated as CASTVQGQPQHF.

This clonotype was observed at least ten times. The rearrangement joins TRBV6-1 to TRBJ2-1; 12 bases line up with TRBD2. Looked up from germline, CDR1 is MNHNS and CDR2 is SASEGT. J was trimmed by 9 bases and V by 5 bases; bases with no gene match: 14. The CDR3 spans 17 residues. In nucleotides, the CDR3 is TGTGCCAGCAGTTACGACAAGACTAGCGGGAGAGGGTTTGAGCAGTTCTTC. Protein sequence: CASSYDKTSGRGFEQFF.

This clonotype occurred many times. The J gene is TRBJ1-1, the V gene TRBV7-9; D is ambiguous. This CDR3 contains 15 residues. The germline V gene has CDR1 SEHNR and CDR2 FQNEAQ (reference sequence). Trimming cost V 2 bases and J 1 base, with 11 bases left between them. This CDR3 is CASSLRRGKNTEAFF. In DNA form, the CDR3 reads TGTGCCAGCAGCTTAAGACGAGGAAAGAACACTGAAGCTTTCTTT.

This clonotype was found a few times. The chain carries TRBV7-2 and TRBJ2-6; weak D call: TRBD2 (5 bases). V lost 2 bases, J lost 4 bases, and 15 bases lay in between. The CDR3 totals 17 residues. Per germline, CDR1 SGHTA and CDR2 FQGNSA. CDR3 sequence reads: CASSLREDGMGANVLTF. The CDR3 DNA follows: TGTGCCAGCAGCTTAAGAGAAGACGGGATGGGGGCCAACGTCCTGACTTTC. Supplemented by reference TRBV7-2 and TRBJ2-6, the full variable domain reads GAGVSQSPSNKVTEKGKDVELRCDPISGHTALYWYRQSLGQGLEFLIYFQGNSAPDKSGLPSDRFSAERTGGSVSTLTIQRTQQEDSAVYLCASSLREDGMGANVLTFGAGSRLTVL.